This T cell receptor beta chain is from a study of tumor-infiltrating lymphocytes in localized non-small cell lung cancer. The overall study: Each patient gave resected tumor and non-adjacent uninvolved lung tissue. Points from the study as a whole: IM1 and IM2 tumors showed no difference in T-cell fraction.

Germline assignment: CDR1 MDHEN and CDR2 SYDVKM. The CDR3 is 14 amino acids. The ends were cut back, 2 bases at V and 6 bases at J, with 8 bases in the middle. Sequencing was performed with immunoSEQ multiplex PCR; in TCRdb, only in-frame clones are kept and a portion is missing. The sample shows over 9,000 clones, roughly 84% of them seen only once. Worth noting for this clone: Its antigen is not known.

The rearrangement uses TRBV28 and TRBJ1-6; tentatively, D is TRBD1 (6 bases). The sample consisted of lung tumor tissue. This TCR derives from a human donor with non-small cell lung cancer. The CDR3 reads CASSLSRGNSPLHF. CDR3 in DNA: TGTGCCAGCAGTTTAAGCAGGGGTAATTCACCCCTCCACTTT. Supplemented by reference TRBV28 and TRBJ1-6, the full variable domain reads DVKVTQSSRYLVKRTGEKVFLECVQDMDHENMFWYRQDPGLGLRLIYFSYDVKMKEKGDIPEGYSVSREKKERFSLILESASTNQTSMYLCASSLSRGNSPLHFGNGTRLTVT.